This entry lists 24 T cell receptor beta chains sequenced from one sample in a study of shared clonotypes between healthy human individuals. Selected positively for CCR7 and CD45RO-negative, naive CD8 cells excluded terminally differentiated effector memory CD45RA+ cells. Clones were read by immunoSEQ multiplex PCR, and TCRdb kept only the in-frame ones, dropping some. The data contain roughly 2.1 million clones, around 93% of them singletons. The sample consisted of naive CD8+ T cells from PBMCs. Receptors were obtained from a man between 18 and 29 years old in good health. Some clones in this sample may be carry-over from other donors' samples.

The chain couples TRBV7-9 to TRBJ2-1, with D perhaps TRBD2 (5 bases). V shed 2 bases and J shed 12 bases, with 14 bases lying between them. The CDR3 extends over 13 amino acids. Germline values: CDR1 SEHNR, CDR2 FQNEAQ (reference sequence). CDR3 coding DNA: TGTGCCAGCAGCTTAATTAGGCCCGAGGGGCAGTTCTTC. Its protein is CASSLIRPEGQFF.

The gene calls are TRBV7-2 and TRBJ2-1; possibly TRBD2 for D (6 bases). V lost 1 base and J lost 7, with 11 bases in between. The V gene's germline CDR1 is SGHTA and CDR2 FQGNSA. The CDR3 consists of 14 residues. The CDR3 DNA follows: TGTGCCAGCAGCTTAGTGCCAGGGAGGAATGAGCAGTTCTTC. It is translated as CASSLVPGRNEQFF.

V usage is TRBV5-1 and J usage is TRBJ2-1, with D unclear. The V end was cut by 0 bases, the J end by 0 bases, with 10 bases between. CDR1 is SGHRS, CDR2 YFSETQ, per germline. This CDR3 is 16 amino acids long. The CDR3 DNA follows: TGCGCCAGCAGCTTGGCAGGTCTACCCTCCTACAATGAGCAGTTCTTC. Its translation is CASSLAGLPSYNEQFF.

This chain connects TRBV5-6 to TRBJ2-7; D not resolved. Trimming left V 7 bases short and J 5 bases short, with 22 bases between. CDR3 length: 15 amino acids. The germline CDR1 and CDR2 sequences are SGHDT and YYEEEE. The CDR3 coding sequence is TGTGCCAGCGATGGGTACGCCTCAACTCAAGACGAGCAGTACTTC. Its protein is CASDGYASTQDEQYF.

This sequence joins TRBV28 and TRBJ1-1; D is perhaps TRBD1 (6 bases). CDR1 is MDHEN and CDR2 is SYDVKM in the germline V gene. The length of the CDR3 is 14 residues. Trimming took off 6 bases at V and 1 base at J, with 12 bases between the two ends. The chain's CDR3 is CASRPDRRNTEAFF. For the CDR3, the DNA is TGTGCCAGCAGACCCGACAGGAGGAACACTGAAGCTTTCTTT.

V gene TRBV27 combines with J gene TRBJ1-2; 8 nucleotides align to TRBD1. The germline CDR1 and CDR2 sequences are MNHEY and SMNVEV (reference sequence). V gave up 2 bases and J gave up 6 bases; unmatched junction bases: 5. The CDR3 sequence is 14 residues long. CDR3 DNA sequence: TGTGCCAGCAGTTTACAGGGGGCTGTTAATGGCTACACCTTC. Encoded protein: CASSLQGAVNGYTF.

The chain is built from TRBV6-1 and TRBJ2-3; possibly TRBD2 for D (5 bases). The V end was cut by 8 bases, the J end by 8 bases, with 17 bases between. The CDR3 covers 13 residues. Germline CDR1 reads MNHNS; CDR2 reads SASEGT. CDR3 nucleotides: TGTGCCAGCTCTGCGGGTGTCCGGGGTACGCAGTATTTT. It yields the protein CASSAGVRGTQYF.

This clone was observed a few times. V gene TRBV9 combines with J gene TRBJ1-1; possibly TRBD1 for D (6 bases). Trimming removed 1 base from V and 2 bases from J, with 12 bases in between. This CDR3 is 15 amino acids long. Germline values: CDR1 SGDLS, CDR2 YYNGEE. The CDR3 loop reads CASSVRGQINTEAFF. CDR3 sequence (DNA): TGTGCCAGCAGCGTAAGGGGACAAATAAACACTGAAGCTTTCTTT.

The CDR3 DNA follows: TGCGCCAGCAGCCAAGAGATGGCAGCCTATGGCTACACCTTC. Translation: CASSQEMAAYGYTF. The V gene is TRBV4-3, the J gene TRBJ1-2; D not certain. Between the trimmed V and J ends, which lost 0 bases and 4 bases, there was a span of 9 bases. Germline V lookup: CDR1 LGHNA, CDR2 YSLEER. The CDR3 contains 14 residues.

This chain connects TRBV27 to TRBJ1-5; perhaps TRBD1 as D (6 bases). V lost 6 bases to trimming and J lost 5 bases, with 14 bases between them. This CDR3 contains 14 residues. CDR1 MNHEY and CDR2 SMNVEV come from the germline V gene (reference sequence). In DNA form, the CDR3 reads TGTGCCAGCAGCACGTTGGACAGCGATCAGCCCCAGCATTTT. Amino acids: CASSTLDSDQPQHF.

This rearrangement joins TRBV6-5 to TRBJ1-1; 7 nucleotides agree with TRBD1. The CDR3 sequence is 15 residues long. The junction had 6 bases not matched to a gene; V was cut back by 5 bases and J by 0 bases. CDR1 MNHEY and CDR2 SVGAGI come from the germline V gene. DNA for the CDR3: TGTGCCAGCAGTCGACAGGGAGGGCTGAACACTGAAGCTTTCTTT. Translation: CASSRQGGLNTEAFF.

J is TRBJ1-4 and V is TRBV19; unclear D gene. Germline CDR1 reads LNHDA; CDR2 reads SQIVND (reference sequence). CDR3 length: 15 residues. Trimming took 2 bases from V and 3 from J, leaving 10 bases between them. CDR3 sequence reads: CASSITWGPNEKLFF. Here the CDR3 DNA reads TGTGCCAGTAGTATAACGTGGGGTCCTAATGAAAAACTGTTTTTT.

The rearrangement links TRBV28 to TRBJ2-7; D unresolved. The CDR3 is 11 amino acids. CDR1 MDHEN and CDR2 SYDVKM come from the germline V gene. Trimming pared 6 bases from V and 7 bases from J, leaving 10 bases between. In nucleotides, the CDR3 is TGTGCCAGCAGCCACGGTGGAGAGCAGTACTTC. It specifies CASSHGGEQYF.

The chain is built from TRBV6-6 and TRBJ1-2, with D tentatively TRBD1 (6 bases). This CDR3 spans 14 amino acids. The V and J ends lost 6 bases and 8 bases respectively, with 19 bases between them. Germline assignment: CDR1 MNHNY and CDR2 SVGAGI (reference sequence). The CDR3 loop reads CASSHRERQRGYTF. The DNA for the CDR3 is TGTGCCAGCAGCCACAGGGAGCGCCAGCGGGGCTACACCTTC.

For the CDR3, the DNA is TGTGCCTGGAGTTTAACAGGGGGCTACGAGCAGTACTTC. This translates into CAWSLTGGYEQYF. The chain recombines TRBV30 with TRBJ2-7; 8 bases are a match to TRBD1. The ends lost 2 bases at V and 3 bases at J; junction bases unmatched: 3. The CDR3 is made up of 13 amino acids. Germline CDR1 is GTSNPN and CDR2 is SVGIG (reference sequence).

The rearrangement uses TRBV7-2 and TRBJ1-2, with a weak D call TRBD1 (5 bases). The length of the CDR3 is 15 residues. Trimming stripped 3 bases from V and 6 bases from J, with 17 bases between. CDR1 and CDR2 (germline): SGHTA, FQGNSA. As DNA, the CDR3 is TGTGCCAGCAGCTTTGTTTCCTCTCAAGGGGATGGCTACACCTTC. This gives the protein CASSFVSSQGDGYTF.

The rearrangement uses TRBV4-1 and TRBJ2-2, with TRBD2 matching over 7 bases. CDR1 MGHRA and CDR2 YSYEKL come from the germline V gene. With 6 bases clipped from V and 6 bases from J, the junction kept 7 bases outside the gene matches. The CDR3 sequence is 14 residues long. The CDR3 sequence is CASRTSPTSGELFF. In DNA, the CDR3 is TGCGCCAGCAGGACTAGCCCAACGTCCGGGGAGCTGTTTTTT.

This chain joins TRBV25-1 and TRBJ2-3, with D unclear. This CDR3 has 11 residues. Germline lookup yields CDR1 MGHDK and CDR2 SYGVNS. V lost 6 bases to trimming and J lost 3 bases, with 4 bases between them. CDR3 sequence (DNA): TGTGCCAGCAGCGAAACAGATACGCAGTATTTT. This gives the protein CASSETDTQYF.

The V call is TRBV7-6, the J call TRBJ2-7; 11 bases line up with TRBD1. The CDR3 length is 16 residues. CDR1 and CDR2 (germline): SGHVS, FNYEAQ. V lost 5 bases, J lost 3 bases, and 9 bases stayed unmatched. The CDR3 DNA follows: TGTGCCAGCAGCCCTATCCCGGGACAGGGGGACTACGAGCAGTACTTC. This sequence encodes CASSPIPGQGDYEQYF.

Written as DNA, the CDR3 is TGTGCCAGCAGCTTTACGACGGACATGAACACTGAAGCTTTCTTT. Protein: CASSFTTDMNTEAFF. The gene calls are TRBV11-2 and TRBJ1-1, with D possibly matching TRBD1 (5 bases). CDR3 length: 15 amino acids. Trimming pared 3 bases from V and 0 bases from J, leaving 11 bases between. Germline V gene sequence: CDR1 SGHAT, CDR2 FQNNGV. Looking up the rest from reference TRBV11-2 and TRBJ1-1 gives the full variable domain: EAGVAQSPRYKIIEKRQSVAFWCNPISGHATLYWYQQILGQGPKLLIQFQNNGVVDDSQLPKDRFSAERLKGVDSTLKIQPAKLEDSAVYLCASSFTTDMNTEAFFGQGTRLTVV.

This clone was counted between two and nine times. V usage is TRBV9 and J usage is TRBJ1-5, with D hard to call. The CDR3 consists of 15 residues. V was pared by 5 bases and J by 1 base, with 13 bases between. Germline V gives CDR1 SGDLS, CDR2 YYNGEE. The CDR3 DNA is TGTGCCAGCAGTCCTTCCGATTTCAGCAATCAGCCCCAGCATTTT. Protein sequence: CASSPSDFSNQPQHF.

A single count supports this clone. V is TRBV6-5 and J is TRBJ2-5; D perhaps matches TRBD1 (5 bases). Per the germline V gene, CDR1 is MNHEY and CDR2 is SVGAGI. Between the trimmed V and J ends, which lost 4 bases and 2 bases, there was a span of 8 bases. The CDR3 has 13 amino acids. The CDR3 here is CASSSGWQETQYF. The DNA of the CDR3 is TGTGCCAGCAGTTCAGGGTGGCAAGAGACCCAGTACTTC.

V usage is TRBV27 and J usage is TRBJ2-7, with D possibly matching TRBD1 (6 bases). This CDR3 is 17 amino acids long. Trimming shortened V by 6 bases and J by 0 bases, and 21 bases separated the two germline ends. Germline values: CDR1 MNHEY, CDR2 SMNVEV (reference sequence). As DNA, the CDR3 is TGTGCCAGCAGCCCTCTCGAGGGGCAGGGGAGCTCCTACGAGCAGTACTTC. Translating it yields CASSPLEGQGSSYEQYF.

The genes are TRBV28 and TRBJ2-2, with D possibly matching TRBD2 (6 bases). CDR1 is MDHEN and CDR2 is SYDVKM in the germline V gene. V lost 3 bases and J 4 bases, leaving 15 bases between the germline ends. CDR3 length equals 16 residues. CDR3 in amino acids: CASSFPGGKSTGELFF. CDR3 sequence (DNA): TGTGCCAGCAGTTTCCCGGGCGGGAAGAGCACCGGGGAGCTGTTTTTT.